The TCR beta chain under discussion was sequenced for a study of molecular identifiers for immune sequencing clone quantification (dated by TCRdb to 2016 to 2019). Turning to the overall study: For a replicate experiment, RNA from approximately 20,000 or 100,000 naive CD8 T cells was divided into five aliquots, of which four were sequenced. The study was a methods study using CD8 T cells to benchmark molecular-identifier clustering-based TCR repertoire sequencing (MIDCIRS) and TCR RNA copy counting.

Libraries of naive CD8 T cells were built from anywhere between about 20,000 and 1,000,000 sorted cells, with 10%, 30% or 50% of the purified RNA used. Naive CD8 T cells, defined as CD8+CD4-CCR7+CD45RA+, were FACS-sorted into RLT Plus buffer on a BD FACSAria II. To test detection sensitivity, Jurkat RNA equivalent to approximately ten TCR copies was spiked into samples of roughly 18,000-1,000,000 naive CD8 T cells. CD8 T cells were enriched with RosetteSep CD8+ T Cell Enrichment Cocktail and Ficoll-Paque, followed by ACK red cell lysis. The research as a whole found: About three recovered TCR RNA copies per cell were obtained by modeling, versus roughly 10 by digital PCR, implying a capture efficiency of roughly 32%. Highly expanded clone sizes could be underestimated because identical TCR molecules may share a barcode. Spiked-in Jurkat TCR RNA equal to a single cell's worth was reported to be detectable even within 1,200,000 naive CD8 T cells. Spiked-in Jurkat TCR RNA (approximately 9 copies' worth), which is not part of the donor repertoire, was contained in the naive libraries. In CMV-specific effector cells, clones with more than 20 RNA copies accounted for over 98% of molecules, whereas in naive cells such clones accounted for under 1%. When barcode sub-clustering was not used, chimeric consensus sequences inflated TCR diversity, with chimeras reaching as high as 47%.

This clonotype turned up a few times. There is no known antigen for this receptor. Base quality data are lacking; no much larger clone is found one base away. Preparation of the library involved PCR. The run used a NextSeq 500. Preparation of bulk TCR libraries followed a previously described approach, with the TCR primers listed in Table S5. Purification of total RNA was performed with the Qiagen AllPrep DNA/RNA kit. Reads from multiple sequencing runs of the same library were pooled before analysis. The published analysis was carried out like this. Reads were retained only if an exact TCR constant sequence was present, and the retained reads were trimmed to 150 nt and grouped according to their 12-nt molecular barcodes. Reads inside each barcode group were sub-clustered using a 15% Levenshtein threshold, and a quality-weighted consensus sequence was constructed for each RNA molecule. Non-functional sequences were removed, as were lower-count sequences one edit away from another. Barcode sub-clusters with fewer than 20% of the maximum read count were removed, based on fitting two negative binomial distributions. TCRdb reran the public reads through fastp at Q25 and MiXCR, keeping productive beta chains. Each CDR3 protein appears once, grouped with its most common genes and DNA. The V and J calls follow TCRdb's processing rather than the paper's. This sample comprises roughly 100,000 distinct CDR3 sequences, 30% to 45% of them detected only once. 9% to 10% of the sample is held by the ten biggest clonotypes.

The sample taken for sequencing was naive CD8+ T cells from blood, with Jurkat cell RNA spiked in. Taken with the paper, the label for cell subset or site translates to: FACS-sorted CD8+CD4-CCR7+CD45RA+ naive T cells. The receptor was isolated from a human donor in good health. Some libraries in this study had Jurkat cell RNA spiked in.

The CDR3 protein: CASSLSPYRKTEGGSGANVLTF. The bases read TGTGCCAGCAGTTTATCCCCCTATCGAAAGACAGAAGGAGGATCTGGGGCCAACGTCCTGACTTTC. The sequence links TRBV28 to TRBJ2-6, with the D assignment possibly TRBD1 or TRBD2, given 5 matching bases for each. The CDR3 goes from the cysteine to the phenylalanine over 22 residues. Just the 66-base CDR3 DNA is kept, in frame starting at base 1. The germline V gene supplies CDR1 MDHEN and CDR2 SYDVKM. The trim is 1 base for V and 1 base for J, with a gap of 26 bases between the germline ends.